The 14 T cell receptor beta chains below come from one sample, sequenced in a study of TIL therapy for anti-PD-1-resistant metastatic lung cancer. Time point noted: pre-treatment sample, taken before nivolumab and TIL therapy. Pleural nodules or supraclavicular lymph nodes made up most of the excised metastases sampled. Sequencing used immunoSEQ v3. The data were produced by immunoSEQ multiplex PCR, yet TCRdb's version contains in-frame clones alone and is incomplete. The table includes more than 20,000 clones, roughly two thirds detected once. The sample was tumor tissue, taken at baseline. The receptors were sampled from a person between 25 and 80 years old with non-small cell lung cancer.

This clone came up a few times. This rearrangement joins TRBV27 to TRBJ1-2; D call uncertain. The CDR3 totals 12 residues. V shed 7 bases and J shed 7 bases, with 13 bases lying between them. The germline V gene has CDR1 MNHEY and CDR2 SMNVEV (reference sequence). CDR3 DNA: TGTGCCAGCATAGGCCGCGCGGGTGGCTACACCTTC. Protein sequence: CASIGRAGGYTF.

This clone came up a few times. J is TRBJ1-1 and V is TRBV10-3; unclear D gene. V gave up 6 bases and J gave up 4 bases, with 12 bases separating them. Per the germline V gene, CDR1 is ENHRY and CDR2 is SYGVKD. The CDR3 contains 13 residues. CDR3 sequence reads: CAIRNPPGTEAFF. CDR3 nucleotide sequence: TGTGCCATCAGAAACCCTCCGGGCACTGAAGCTTTCTTT.

This chain connects TRBV10-1 to TRBJ2-5; the match to TRBD1 covers 9 bases. The CDR3 covers 12 residues. Germline CDR1 is WNHNN and CDR2 is SYGVQD (reference sequence). The junction had 3 bases not matched to a gene; V was cut back by 9 bases and J by 4 bases. This chain's CDR3 is CARQGAGETQYF. The CDR3 coding sequence is TGCGCCAGACAGGGGGCTGGAGAGACCCAGTACTTC.

This sequence joins TRBV9 and TRBJ1-2; D is undetermined. Germline CDR1 is SGDLS and CDR2 is YYNGEE. This CDR3 region has 11 residues. V lost 0 bases and J lost 14, with 11 bases in between. CDR3 sequence reads: CASSVGAVQTF. The CDR3 DNA reads TGTGCCAGCAGCGTAGGGGCAGTACAGACCTTC.

The chain is built from TRBV6-5 and TRBJ2-7; D remains ambiguous. The germline CDR1 and CDR2 sequences are MNHEY and SVGAGI. CDR3 size: 14 residues. Trimming cost V 3 bases and J 2 bases, with 11 bases left between them. The CDR3 loop is CASSYLYRPYEQYF. The CDR3 nucleotides read TGTGCCAGCAGTTATCTTTACCGGCCCTACGAGCAGTACTTC.

This rearrangement joins TRBV7-2 to TRBJ2-7; TRBD2 aligns across 9 bases. V gave up 5 bases and J gave up 6 bases; unmatched junction bases: 2. Germline V CDR1 and CDR2: SGHTA, FQGNSA. CDR3 size: 12 residues. The CDR3 loop reads CASSISGGEQYF. In DNA, the CDR3 is TGTGCCAGCAGCATTAGCGGGGGCGAGCAGTACTTC. Variable domain in full (rest from reference TRBV7-2 and TRBJ2-7): GAGVSQSPSNKVTEKGKDVELRCDPISGHTALYWYRQSLGQGLEFLIYFQGNSAPDKSGLPSDRFSAERTGGSVSTLTIQRTQQEDSAVYLCASSISGGEQYFGPGTRLTVT.

By its share, this clone is medium-sized. The chain employs TRBV6-1 and TRBJ1-5, with 7 nucleotides matching TRBD1. V dropped 7 bases and J dropped 0; count of bases not matched to a gene: 6. In germline, CDR1 is MNHNS, CDR2 SASEGT. The CDR3 has 15 amino acids. The CDR3, as DNA: TGTGCCAGCACCCCTACAGGGGATAGCAATCAGCCCCAGCATTTT. This encodes CASTPTGDSNQPQHF.

In its sample, this clone was seen once. This chain links TRBV11-2 with TRBJ2-7, with 12 bases aligning to TRBD1. The CDR3 runs to 14 residues. V lost 1 base to trimming and J lost 7 bases; unmatched junction nucleotides: 2. In germline, CDR1 is SGHAT, CDR2 FQNNGV. The CDR3 region is CASSLGDRGREQYF. The DNA for the CDR3 is TGTGCCAGCAGCTTAGGGGACAGGGGGCGGGAGCAGTACTTC.

The V call is TRBV5-6, the J call TRBJ2-5; possibly TRBD1 for D (6 bases). V lost 2 bases and J lost 2, with 10 bases in between. Germline CDR1 SGHDT, CDR2 YYEEEE. This CDR3 has 14 residues. CDR3 bases: TGTGCCAGCAGCTTAGGGACAAGACAAGAGACCCAGTACTTC. It yields the protein CASSLGTRQETQYF.

The chain uses TRBV7-9 and TRBJ2-7; a possible D gene is TRBD2 (6 bases). Trimming cost V 4 bases and J 2 bases, with 12 bases left between them. This CDR3 has 14 residues. Germline V lookup: CDR1 SEHNR, CDR2 FQNEAQ (reference sequence). CDR3 nucleotide sequence: TGTGCCAGCAGCTCGGGAGACAGACCCTACGAGCAGTACTTC. Its protein product is CASSSGDRPYEQYF.

The J gene is TRBJ1-5, the V gene TRBV7-2, with D perhaps TRBD1 (5 bases). The germline gives CDR1 SGHTA, CDR2 FQGNSA. Trimming pared 1 base from V and 6 bases from J, leaving 16 bases between. This CDR3 contains 16 residues. As DNA, the CDR3 is TGTGCCAGCAGCTTAGTCCACGAAGGGGTAAGTCAGCCCCAGCATTTT. Amino acids: CASSLVHEGVSQPQHF.

This clone was seen a single time. The chain employs TRBV6-1 and TRBJ1-2; D is uncertain. The CDR3 spans 15 residues. Per germline, CDR1 MNHNS and CDR2 SASEGT. V lost 2 bases and J 2 bases, leaving 12 bases between the germline ends. CDR3 residues: CASSESAGGNYGYTF. The CDR3 coding sequence is TGTGCCAGCAGTGAATCAGCGGGAGGCAACTATGGCTACACCTTC.

V and J are TRBV4-2 and TRBJ2-7; D is undetermined. CDR3 length: 15 amino acids. Germline V gene data show CDR1 as LGHNA and CDR2 as YNFKEQ. Trimming took 1 base from V and 0 from J, leaving 10 bases between them. The CDR3 sequence is CASSQVGETSYEQYF. CDR3 bases: TGTGCCAGCAGCCAAGTGGGCGAGACCTCCTACGAGCAGTACTTC.

This sequence joins TRBV25-1 and TRBJ2-1, with D perhaps TRBD2 (7 bases). Germline assignment: CDR1 MGHDK and CDR2 SYGVNS. This CDR3 comprises 14 residues. Trimming left V 3 bases short and J 12 bases short, with 18 bases between. The CDR3, as DNA: TGTGCCAGCAGTGATCGGGGGGCCCGGGGGAGGCAGTTCTTC. It codes for CASSDRGARGRQFF.